These T cell receptor beta chains were read from a single sample in a study of human T cells and chemical hapten exposure. MiXCR, applied by TCRdb to the RACE reads, yields one record per CDR3 protein. The sample has 150,000 to 200,000 distinct CDR3 sequences, roughly a quarter seen once. Sequencing used whole blood, obtained in connection with sensitization to the hapten diphenylcyclopropenone (DPC). These receptors all come from a woman aged 18-29 years with alopecia areata. Some clones in this sample may be carry-over from other donors' samples. CDR3s include the opening cysteine and the closing phenylalanine or tryptophan.

TRBV29-1 CSVEYYNEQFF
TRBV7-2 CASAGDTQYF
TRBV7-9 CASSSGQGANQPQHF
TRBV5-1 CASSLAGVPGELFF
TRBV20-1 CSARYSSLTDTQYF
TRBV7-2 CASSLVRGQPQHF
TRBV6-2/TRBV6-3 CASSYSEMVSWHEQYF
TRBV4-3 CASSQGLALWDEQFF
TRBV29-1 CSATHGDTQYF
TRBV4-3 CASSQDLGASAQYF
TRBV29-1 CSVLFQGRGTFF
TRBV10-3 CAISESKLQRGPFYNEQFF
TRBV6-5 CASRGQDTDTQYF
TRBV7-8 CASSRIIRGTDTQYF
TRBV9 CASSVNNNSPLHF
TRBV6-2/TRBV6-3 CASRDGTGGGNEQFF
TRBV7-6 CASSLATWTFPGLVF
TRBV12-3/TRBV12-4 CASKASITQETQYF
TRBV7-6 CASSPLGPDQPQHF
TRBV6-6 CASTAGSYGYTF
TRBV4-1 CASSQEGLSGELFF
TRBV27 CASSLFFREGPMETDTQYF
TRBV29-1 CSVGQEYSYNEQFF
TRBV9 CASSGHTYNEQFF
TRBV2 CASSDHSNEQFF
TRBV29-1 CSVGGQYDTEAFF
TRBV20-1 CSAGRQYNQPQHF
TRBV4-1 CASSQGRIINTEAFF
TRBV2 CASSDLGGYANTGELFF
TRBV6-5 CASSWGDTQYF
TRBV5-1 CAEFRLGYEQYF
TRBV28 CASSRPPSNEQFF
TRBV4-2 CASSQDSGDREQYF
TRBV30 CAWDPRGPGGNTIYF
TRBV10-3 CAIGYEGDTGELFF
TRBV4-3 CASSQHLRTANEKLFF
TRBV15 CATSRDWGLAGDETQYF
TRBV29-1 CSGIDRVDTEAFF
TRBV6-2/TRBV6-3 CASSYVTQPQHF
TRBV18 CASSPRTGENTEAFF
TRBV20-1 CSAKALRRGWTEAFF
TRBV20-1 CSATPDRGATYEQYF
TRBV18 CASSRGRANTEAFF
TRBV11-2 CASSPVFEAFF
TRBV9 CASSARTFSYEQYF
TRBV4-1 CASSQGQISYEQYF